The source of this T cell receptor beta chain is a study of cytomegalovirus exposure and HLA in healthy donors. The overall study: Of more than 350 genotyped donors, approximately 80% clustered with self-reported Caucasian donors. Study observations and caveats: When presence/absence was analysed, sequencing depth was taken to be roughly uniform across donors. In a later analysis, TCR association rates varied by HLA locus: DRB1 most, HLA-C fewest.

As to this clone: Its matching antigen is unknown.

Unmatched junction bases numbered 7, after V lost 6 bases and J lost 1 base. Germline CDR1 MNHNS, CDR2 SASEGT. The CDR3 consists of 15 residues. Both 60 Vbeta primers and 13 Jbeta primers went into the PCR. Measured with immunoSEQ multiplex PCR; TCRdb has only the in-frame clones, and not every one. Of some 150,000 clones detected, less than 80% appear once; the ten largest clones hold roughly 1.9%. The chain uses TRBV6-1 and TRBJ2-5; TRBD2 matches at 8 bases. The sequenced sample consisted of PBMCs. The clonotype comes from a man aged 35-49 years in good health and CMV-seronegative. CDR3 nucleotides: TGTGCCAGCAGCCAGAAAACTAGCGGCCAAGAGACCCAGTACTTC. It yields the protein CASSQKTSGQETQYF.